This T cell receptor (beta chain) was retrieved from a study of blood T cell repertoires in COVID-19. There are 13 residues in the CDR3. Germline V gives CDR1 MGHRA, CDR2 YSYEKL. V shed 2 bases and J 7 bases; nucleotides not matched to a gene: 4. This clone was observed a few times. Profiling relied on immunoSEQ multiplex PCR, and the TCRdb table lists in-frame clones only, not all of them. The profile shows 120,000 to 150,000 clones, 84% of them singletons. This rearrangement joins TRBV4-1 to TRBJ2-7; 8 bases agree with TRBD1. The sample taken for sequencing was peripheral blood. This clonotype was sampled from a human donor in a cohort sampled during active COVID-19. In DNA form, the CDR3 reads TGCGCCAGCAGCCAACGACAGGGGCTTGAGCAGTACGTC. Encoded protein: CASSQRQGLEQYV.